The 15 T cell receptor beta chains below all came from one sample that was sequenced in a study of blood T cell repertoires in COVID-19. The data were produced by immunoSEQ multiplex PCR, yet TCRdb's version contains in-frame clones alone and is incomplete. This sample has 300,000 to 400,000 clones, with 90% found just once. Specimen: peripheral blood. These receptors all come from a woman in her twenties or thirties with COVID-19, enrolled during active disease.

The chain recombines TRBV29-1 with TRBJ1-4; unclear D gene. From germline, CDR1 is SQVTM and CDR2 ANQGSEA. Trimming cost V 4 bases and J 5 bases, with 11 bases left between them. This CDR3 has 13 residues. CDR3 sequence reads: CSVAPVRNEKLFF. The CDR3 coding sequence is TGCAGCGTTGCTCCGGTCCGGAATGAAAAACTGTTTTTT.

The rearrangement uses TRBV19 and TRBJ2-5, with D maybe TRBD2 (7 bases). This CDR3 region has 16 residues. The V end was cut by 5 bases, the J end by 1 base, with 17 bases between. CDR1 is LNHDA, CDR2 SQIVND, per germline (reference sequence). The CDR3 region has the DNA TGTGCCAGTAGTCTCGGGGGGCGGTCCTCCCAAGAGACCCAGTACTTC. Protein product: CASSLGGRSSQETQYF.

In regard to this clone: Just one base apart from a much larger clone, this may be a read error. The gene calls are TRBV6-5 and TRBJ1-2; 11 bases agree with TRBD1. With 5 bases clipped from V and 8 bases from J, the junction kept 4 bases outside the gene matches. Germline V gives CDR1 MNHEY, CDR2 SVGAGI. There are 13 residues in the CDR3. CDR3 region: CASSKDRGQGYTF. The CDR3 DNA reads as TGTGCCAGCAGTAAGGACAGGGGGCAAGGCTACACCTTC.

The chain combines TRBV10-3 with TRBJ1-5; D may be TRBD1 (5 bases). The length of the CDR3 is 14 residues. Trimming stripped 3 bases from V and 3 bases from J, with 9 bases between. Germline V gene sequence: CDR1 ENHRY, CDR2 SYGVKD. The chain's CDR3 is CAISDGRDNQPQHF. CDR3 bases: TGTGCCATCAGTGACGGCAGGGACAATCAGCCCCAGCATTTT.

This clone showed up just once. The chain joins TRBV5-1 to TRBJ1-4, with 7 bases matching TRBD1. V was clipped by 4 bases and J by 8 bases; unmatched bases: 5. This CDR3 has 13 amino acids. Germline values: CDR1 SGHRS, CDR2 YFSETQ. The DNA of the CDR3 is TGCGCCAGCAGCGTGGGACAGCCCGAAAAACTGTTTTTT. Protein: CASSVGQPEKLFF.

The chain recombines TRBV4-1 with TRBJ2-3; D might be TRBD2 (5 bases). Germline values: CDR1 MGHRA, CDR2 YSYEKL. The CDR3 runs to 14 residues. The ends were cut back, 4 bases at V and 6 bases at J, with 14 bases in the middle. The CDR3: CASSRNSGVDTQYF. CDR3 coding DNA: TGCGCCAGCAGCCGCAATTCCGGGGTCGATACGCAGTATTTT.

This rearrangement joins TRBV2 to TRBJ1-5, with 9 bases fitting TRBD1. The CDR3 extends over 17 amino acids. Germline loops: CDR1 SNHLY, CDR2 FYNNEI. Trimming removed 6 bases from V and 1 base from J; junction bases left unmatched: 10. The CDR3 region has the DNA TGTGCCAGCAGACAGGGGGCTTCGCTCGAGAGCAATCAGCCCCAGCATTTT. It encodes CASRQGASLESNQPQHF.

The J gene is TRBJ2-1, the V gene TRBV6-6; 9 bases are a match to TRBD1. Germline V lookup: CDR1 MNHNY, CDR2 SVGAGI (reference sequence). V was pared by 6 bases and J by 7 bases, with 13 bases of the junction left unmatched. This CDR3 region has 16 residues. CDR3 sequence (DNA): TGTGCCAGCAGCCAGCATGACAGGGGGGATAAGAATGAGCAGTTCTTC. As protein: CASSQHDRGDKNEQFF.

The chain carries TRBV24-1 and TRBJ2-2, with D maybe TRBD1 (6 bases). CDR1 is KGHDR and CDR2 is SFDVKD in the germline V gene. The CDR3 covers 15 residues. The V end lost 6 bases, the J end lost 3 bases, and 13 bases lay between the germline ends. The CDR3 DNA is TGTGCCACCAGTCCCAGGGGTCTCGACACCGGGGAGCTGTTTTTT. Translation gives CATSPRGLDTGELFF.

The chain combines TRBV19 with TRBJ1-2; 9 nucleotides line up with TRBD1. The CDR3 covers 14 residues. The V and J ends lost 3 bases and 4 bases, in that order; junction bases with no gene match: 3. Looked up from germline, CDR1 is LNHDA and CDR2 is SQIVND (reference sequence). CDR3: CASSMQDRGYGYTF. The CDR3 coding sequence is TGTGCCAGTAGTATGCAGGACAGGGGCTATGGCTACACCTTC.

The V gene is TRBV9, the J gene TRBJ2-2; TRBD1 matches at 12 bases. The V gene end was trimmed by 3 bases and the J gene end by 6 bases; junction bases not matched to a gene: 3. The CDR3 consists of 15 residues. The germline V gene encodes CDR1 SGDLS and CDR2 YYNGEE. The CDR3 DNA reads as TGTGCCAGCAGCGGCCGGGACAGGGGGCCCGGGGAGCTGTTTTTT. Protein: CASSGRDRGPGELFF.

As for this clone: The sample holds other DNA sequences that translate to the same CDR3. The rearrangement joins TRBV19 to TRBJ1-2; D not certain. V was cut by 3 bases and J by 3 bases, with 5 bases left in between. The V gene's germline CDR1 is LNHDA and CDR2 SQIVND (reference sequence). This CDR3 comprises 12 residues. DNA of the CDR3: TGTGCCAGTAGTATCACAGACTATGGCTACACCTTC. It specifies CASSITDYGYTF.

This clone was counted only a few times. The CDR3: CASSFITGTANYGYTF. The CDR3 nucleotides read TGTGCCAGCAGCTTCATTACCGGGACAGCCAACTATGGCTACACCTTC. The rearrangement joins TRBV7-9 to TRBJ1-2; 7 bases are shared with TRBD1. The CDR3 is 16 amino acids. Germline V gene sequence: CDR1 SEHNR, CDR2 FQNEAQ (reference sequence). J gave up 2 bases and V 3 bases, and 9 bases lay outside the gene matches.

This clone was recorded only once. The chain combines TRBV25-1 with TRBJ2-1, with 9 nucleotides matching TRBD2. CDR1 and CDR2 from the germline V gene are MGHDK and SYGVNS. The CDR3 is 14 residues long. V lost 6 bases to trimming and J lost 7 bases; unmatched junction nucleotides: 7. The chain's CDR3 is CASSLAGWGNEQFF. The CDR3 DNA is TGTGCCAGCAGCCTAGCGGGGTGGGGTAATGAGCAGTTCTTC.

DNA of the CDR3: TGTGCCAGCAGCCTCCACACAGATACGCAGTATTTT. Translation: CASSLHTDTQYF. This chain connects TRBV14 to TRBJ2-3; D unresolved. Trimming left V 4 bases short and J 2 bases short, with 4 bases between. The CDR3 covers 12 residues. CDR1 SGHDN and CDR2 FVKESK come from the germline V gene.